Listed below are T cell receptor beta chains from one sample, sequenced in a study of CD8 T cells in ankylosing spondylitis. One entry per CDR3 protein, called by TCRdb with MiXCR from the 5' RACE reads. The sample shows about 220,000 distinct CDR3 sequences, about 7% of them seen only once. Sequenced: blood, either unsorted or a sorted T cell fraction (not recorded which). These receptors were collected from a male donor with ankylosing spondylitis. CDR3s include the opening cysteine and the closing phenylalanine or tryptophan. Fields, in order: J gene, clone size, V gene, D gene, CDR3 DNA, CDR3 protein. D genes are given only for firm matches. Clone sizes are given selectively: once, few, many, or a class where the clone is expanded.

TRBJ2-1,.,TRBV11-2,TRBD2,TGTGCCAGCAGCTTAATATGGCTAGCGGGAGTCAATGAGCAGTTCTTC,CASSLIWLAGVNEQFF
TRBJ2-4,many,TRBV6-2/TRBV6-3,TRBD1,TGTGCCAGCAGACAAACAGGGGGGCGGCACATTCAGTACTTC,CASRQTGGRHIQYF
TRBJ2-5,few,TRBV6-5,.,TGTGCCAGCAGTTACGGTCTGGGGGAGACCCAGTACTTC,CASSYGLGETQYF
TRBJ2-1,many,TRBV20-1,.,TGCAGTGCTCGACTTGGGGATGAGCAGTTCTTC,CSARLGDEQFF
TRBJ2-5,many,TRBV27,.,TGTGCCAGCAGTTTATCGGGCATGGAGACCCAGTACTTC,CASSLSGMETQYF
TRBJ2-1,.,TRBV19,.,TGTGCCAGTAGTAAAGACAGCTACAATGAGCAGTTCTTC,CASSKDSYNEQFF
TRBJ1-1,many,TRBV10-3,.,TGTGCCATCAGTGAGAACCTAGGGACGGGGAATACTGAAGCTTTCTTT,CAISENLGTGNTEAFF
TRBJ2-1,few,TRBV6-5,.,TGTGCCAGCAGTTACGGAACGGGACTCATTTACAATGAGCAGTTCTTC,CASSYGTGLIYNEQFF
TRBJ2-1,.,TRBV4-2,TRBD1,TGTGCCAGCAGCCCTGGGCTCGGGACAGGGGGTATCCATGAGCAGTTCTTC,CASSPGLGTGGIHEQFF
TRBJ2-1,many,TRBV7-9,.,TGTGCCAGCACCGAGGGGACCCCATCCTACAATGAGCAGTTCTTC,CASTEGTPSYNEQFF
TRBJ1-1,many,TRBV27,.,TGTGCCAGTTTCAGGGGCACTGAAGCTTTCTTT,CASFRGTEAFF
TRBJ1-2,many,TRBV24-1,.,TGTGCCACCAGTAGGACCCAGCCAGACTATGGCTACACCTTC,CATSRTQPDYGYTF
TRBJ2-1,.,TRBV4-3,.,TGCGCCAGCAGCCAAGGCGCGGACGCCTACAATGAGCAGTTCTTC,CASSQGADAYNEQFF